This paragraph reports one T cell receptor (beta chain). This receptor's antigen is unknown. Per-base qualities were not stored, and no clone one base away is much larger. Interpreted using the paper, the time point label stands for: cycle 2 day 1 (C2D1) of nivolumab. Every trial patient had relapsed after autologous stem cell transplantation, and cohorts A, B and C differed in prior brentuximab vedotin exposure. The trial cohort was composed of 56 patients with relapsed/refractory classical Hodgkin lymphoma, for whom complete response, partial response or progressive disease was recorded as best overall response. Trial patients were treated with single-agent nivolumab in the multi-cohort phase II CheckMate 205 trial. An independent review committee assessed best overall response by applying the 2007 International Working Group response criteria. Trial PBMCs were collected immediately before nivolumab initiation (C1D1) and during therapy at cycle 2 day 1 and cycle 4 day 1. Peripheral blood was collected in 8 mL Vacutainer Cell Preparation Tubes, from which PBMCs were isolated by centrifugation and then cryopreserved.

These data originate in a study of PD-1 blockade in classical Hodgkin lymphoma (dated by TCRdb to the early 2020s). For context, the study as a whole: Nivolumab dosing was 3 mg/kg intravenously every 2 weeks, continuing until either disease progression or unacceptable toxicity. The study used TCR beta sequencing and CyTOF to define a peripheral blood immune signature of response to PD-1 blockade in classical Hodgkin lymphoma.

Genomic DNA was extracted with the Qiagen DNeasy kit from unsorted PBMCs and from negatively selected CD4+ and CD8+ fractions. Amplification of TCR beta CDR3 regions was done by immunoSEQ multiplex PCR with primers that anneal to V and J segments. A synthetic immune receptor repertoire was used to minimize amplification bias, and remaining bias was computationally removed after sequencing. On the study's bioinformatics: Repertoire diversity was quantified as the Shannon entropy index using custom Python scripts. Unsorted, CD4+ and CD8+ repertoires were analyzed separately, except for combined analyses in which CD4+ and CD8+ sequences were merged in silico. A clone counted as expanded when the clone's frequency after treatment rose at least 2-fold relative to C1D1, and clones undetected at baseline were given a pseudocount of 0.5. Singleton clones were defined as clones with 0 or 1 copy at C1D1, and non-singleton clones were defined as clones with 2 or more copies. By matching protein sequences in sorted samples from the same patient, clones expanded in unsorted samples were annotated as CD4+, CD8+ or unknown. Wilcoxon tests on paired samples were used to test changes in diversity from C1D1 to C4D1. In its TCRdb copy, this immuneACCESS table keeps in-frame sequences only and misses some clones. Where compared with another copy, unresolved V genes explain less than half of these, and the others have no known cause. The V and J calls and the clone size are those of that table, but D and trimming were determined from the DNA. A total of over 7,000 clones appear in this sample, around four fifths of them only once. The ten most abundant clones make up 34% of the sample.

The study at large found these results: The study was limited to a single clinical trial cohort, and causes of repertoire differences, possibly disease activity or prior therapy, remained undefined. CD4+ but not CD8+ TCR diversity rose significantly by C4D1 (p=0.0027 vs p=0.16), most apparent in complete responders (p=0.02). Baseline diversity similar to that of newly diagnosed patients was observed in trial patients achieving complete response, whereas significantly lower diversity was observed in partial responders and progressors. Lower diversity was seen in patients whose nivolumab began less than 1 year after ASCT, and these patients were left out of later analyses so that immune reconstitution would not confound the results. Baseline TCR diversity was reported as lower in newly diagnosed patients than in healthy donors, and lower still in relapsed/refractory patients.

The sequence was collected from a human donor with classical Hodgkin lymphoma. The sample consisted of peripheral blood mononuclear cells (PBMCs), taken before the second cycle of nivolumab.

CDR3 sequence: CSVVREQAPLNTEAFF. The DNA sequence reads TGCAGCGTTGTGAGGGAACAGGCTCCCCTGAACACTGAAGCTTTCTTT. The sequence links TRBV29-1 to TRBJ1-1, with TRBD1 as a weak D call on 5 bases. The germline V gene encodes CDR1 SQVTM and CDR2 ANQGSEA. Between the V and J ends, shortened by 4 bases and 0 bases respectively, the junction contains 18 bases. The CDR3, from cysteine to phenylalanine, totals 16 residues. This entry keeps only the CDR3 DNA: 48 bases, framed from base 1.